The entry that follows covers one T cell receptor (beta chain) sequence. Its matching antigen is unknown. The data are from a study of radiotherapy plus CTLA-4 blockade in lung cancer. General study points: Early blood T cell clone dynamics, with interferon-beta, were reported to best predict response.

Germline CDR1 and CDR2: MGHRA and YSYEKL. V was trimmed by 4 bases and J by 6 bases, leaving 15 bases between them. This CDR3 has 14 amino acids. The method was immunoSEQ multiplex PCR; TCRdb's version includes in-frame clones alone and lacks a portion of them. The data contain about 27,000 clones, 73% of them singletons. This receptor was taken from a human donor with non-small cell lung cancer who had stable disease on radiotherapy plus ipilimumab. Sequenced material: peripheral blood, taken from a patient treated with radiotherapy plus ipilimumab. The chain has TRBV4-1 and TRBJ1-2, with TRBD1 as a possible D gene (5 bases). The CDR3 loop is CASSLTGPTDGYTF. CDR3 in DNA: TGCGCCAGCAGCCTAACAGGCCCAACGGATGGCTACACCTTC.